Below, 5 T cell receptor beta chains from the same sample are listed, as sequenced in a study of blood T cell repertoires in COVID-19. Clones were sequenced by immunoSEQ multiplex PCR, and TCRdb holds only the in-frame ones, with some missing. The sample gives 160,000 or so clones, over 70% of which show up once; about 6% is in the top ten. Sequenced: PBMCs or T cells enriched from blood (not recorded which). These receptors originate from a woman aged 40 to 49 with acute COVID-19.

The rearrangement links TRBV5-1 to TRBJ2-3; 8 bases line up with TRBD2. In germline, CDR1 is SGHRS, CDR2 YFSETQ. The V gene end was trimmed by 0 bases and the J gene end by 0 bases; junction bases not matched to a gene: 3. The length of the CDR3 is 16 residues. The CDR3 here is CASSLGLACSTDTQYF. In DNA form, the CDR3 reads TGCGCCAGCAGCTTGGGACTAGCGTGTAGCACAGATACGCAGTATTTT.

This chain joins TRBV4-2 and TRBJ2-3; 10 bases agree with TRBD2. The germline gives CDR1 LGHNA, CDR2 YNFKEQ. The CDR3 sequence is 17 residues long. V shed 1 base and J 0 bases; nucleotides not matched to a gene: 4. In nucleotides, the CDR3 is TGTGCCAGCAGCCAAGCCCCGACTAGCGGGAGCACAGATACGCAGTATTTT. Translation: CASSQAPTSGSTDTQYF.

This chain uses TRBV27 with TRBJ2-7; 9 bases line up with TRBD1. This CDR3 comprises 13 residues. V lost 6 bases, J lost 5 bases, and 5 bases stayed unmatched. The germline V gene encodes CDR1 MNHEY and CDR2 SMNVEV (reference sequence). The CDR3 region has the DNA TGTGCCAGCAGACTTACAGGGGGCAACGAGCAGTACTTC. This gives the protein CASRLTGGNEQYF.

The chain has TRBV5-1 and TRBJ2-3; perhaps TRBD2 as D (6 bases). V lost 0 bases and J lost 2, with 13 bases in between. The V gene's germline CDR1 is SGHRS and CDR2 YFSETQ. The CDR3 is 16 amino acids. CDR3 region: CASSLVGGTYTDTQYF. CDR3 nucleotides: TGCGCCAGCAGCTTGGTTGGCGGGACCTACACAGATACGCAGTATTTT.

The CDR3 DNA reads as TGTGCTAGTGGTTCCCACGAGGTTTTAGCGGGAAGGAATGAGCAGTTCTTC. It codes for CASGSHEVLAGRNEQFF. This chain connects TRBV12-5 to TRBJ2-1; TRBD2 aligns across 8 bases. The junction had 15 bases not matched to a gene; V was cut back by 4 bases and J by 7 bases. The CDR3 covers 17 residues. Germline V gene data show CDR1 as LGHNT and CDR2 as FRNRAP.